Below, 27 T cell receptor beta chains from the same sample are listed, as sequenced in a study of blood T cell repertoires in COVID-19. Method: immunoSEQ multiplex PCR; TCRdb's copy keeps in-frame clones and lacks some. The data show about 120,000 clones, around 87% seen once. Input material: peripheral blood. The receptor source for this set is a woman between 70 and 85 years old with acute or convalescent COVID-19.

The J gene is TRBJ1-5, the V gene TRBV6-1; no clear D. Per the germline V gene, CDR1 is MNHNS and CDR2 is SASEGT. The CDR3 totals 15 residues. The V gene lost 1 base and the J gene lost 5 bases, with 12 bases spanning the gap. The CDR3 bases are TGTGCCAGCAGTGAAGTTGGGAGGGTCCATCAGCCCCAGCATTTT. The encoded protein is CASSEVGRVHQPQHF.

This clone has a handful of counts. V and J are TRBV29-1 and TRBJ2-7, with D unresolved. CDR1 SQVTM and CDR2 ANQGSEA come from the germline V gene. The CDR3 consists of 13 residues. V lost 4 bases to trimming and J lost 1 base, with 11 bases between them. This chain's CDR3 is CSVAFALSYEQYF. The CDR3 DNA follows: TGCAGCGTTGCCTTTGCGCTTTCCTACGAGCAGTACTTC.

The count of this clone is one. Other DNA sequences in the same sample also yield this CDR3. CDR3 protein: CASSSPGDRYEQFF. The CDR3 nucleotides read TGTGCCAGCAGTTCCCCAGGGGATCGCTATGAGCAGTTCTTC. J is TRBJ2-1 and V is TRBV28; TRBD1 is a possible D gene (6 bases). Between the trimmed V and J ends, which lost 4 bases and 8 bases, there was a span of 15 bases. Germline V gives CDR1 MDHEN, CDR2 SYDVKM. This CDR3 has 14 residues.

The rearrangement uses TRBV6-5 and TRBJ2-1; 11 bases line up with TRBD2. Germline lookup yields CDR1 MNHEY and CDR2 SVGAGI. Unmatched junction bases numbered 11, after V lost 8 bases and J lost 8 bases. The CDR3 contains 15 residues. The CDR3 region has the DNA TGTGCCAGCGCCCGAGAGGTAGCGGGGGGGGATGAGCAGTTCTTC. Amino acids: CASAREVAGGDEQFF.

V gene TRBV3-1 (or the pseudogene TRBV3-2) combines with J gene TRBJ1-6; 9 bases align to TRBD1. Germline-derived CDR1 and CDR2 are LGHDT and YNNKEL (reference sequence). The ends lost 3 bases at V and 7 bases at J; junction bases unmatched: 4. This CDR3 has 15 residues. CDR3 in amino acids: CASSQVGQGNSPLHF. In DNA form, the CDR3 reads TGTGCCAGCAGCCAGGTGGGACAGGGAAATTCACCCCTCCACTTT.

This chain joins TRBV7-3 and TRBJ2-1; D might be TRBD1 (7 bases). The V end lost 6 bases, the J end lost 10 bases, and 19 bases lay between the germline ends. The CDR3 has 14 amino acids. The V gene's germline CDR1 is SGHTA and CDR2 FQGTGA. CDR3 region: CASSSRRGAGEQFF. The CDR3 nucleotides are TGTGCCAGCAGTTCCCGCAGGGGGGCGGGGGAGCAGTTCTTC.

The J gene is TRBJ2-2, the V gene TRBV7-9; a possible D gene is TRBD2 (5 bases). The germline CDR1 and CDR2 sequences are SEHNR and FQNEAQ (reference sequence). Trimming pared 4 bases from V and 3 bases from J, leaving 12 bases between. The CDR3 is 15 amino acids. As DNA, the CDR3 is TGTGCCAGCAGCTCACTAGGACCCCACACCGGGGAGCTGTTTTTT. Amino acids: CASSSLGPHTGELFF. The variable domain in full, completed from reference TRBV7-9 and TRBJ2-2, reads DTGVSQNPRHKITKRGQNVTFRCDPISEHNRLYWYRQTLGQGPEFLTYFQNEAQLEKSRLLSDRFSAERPKGSFSTLEIQRTEQGDSAMYLCASSSLGPHTGELFFGEGSRLTVL.

The chain's CDR3 is CASSQDFDGNSPLHF. As DNA, the CDR3 is TGTGCCAGCAGCCAAGATTTCGACGGGAATTCACCCCTCCACTTT. This chain uses TRBV4-2 with TRBJ1-6; D gene ambiguous. CDR1 and CDR2 (germline): LGHNA, YNFKEQ. V lost 0 bases, J lost 7 bases, and 10 bases lay in between. CDR3 size: 15 residues.

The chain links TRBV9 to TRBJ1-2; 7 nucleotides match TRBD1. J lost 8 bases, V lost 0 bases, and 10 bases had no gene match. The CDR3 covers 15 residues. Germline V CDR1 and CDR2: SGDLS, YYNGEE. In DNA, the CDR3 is TGTGCCAGCAGCGTAGTACCCCAACAGGGGTCCGGCTACACCTTC. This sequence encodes CASSVVPQQGSGYTF. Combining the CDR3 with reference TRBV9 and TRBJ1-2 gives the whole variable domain DSGVTQTPKHLITATGQRVTLRCSPRSGDLSVYWYQQSLDQGLQFLIQYYNGEERAKGNILERFSAQQFPDLHSELNLSSLELGDSALYFCASSVVPQQGSGYTFGSGTRLTVV.

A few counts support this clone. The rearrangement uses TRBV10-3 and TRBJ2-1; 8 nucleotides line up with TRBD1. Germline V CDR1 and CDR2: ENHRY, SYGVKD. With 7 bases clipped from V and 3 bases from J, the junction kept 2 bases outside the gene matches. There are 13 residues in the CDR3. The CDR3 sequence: CAIKGTGYNEQFF. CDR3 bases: TGTGCCATCAAAGGGACAGGCTACAATGAGCAGTTCTTC.

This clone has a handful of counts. This CDR3 reads CASSFTGSWDTEAFF. The CDR3, as DNA: TGCGCCAGCAGCTTCACAGGGAGTTGGGACACTGAAGCTTTCTTT. V gene TRBV5-1 combines with J gene TRBJ1-1; D possibly corresponds to TRBD1 (6 bases). The CDR3 length is 15 residues. Trimming removed 2 bases from V and 3 bases from J, with 14 bases in between. CDR1 and CDR2 from the germline V gene are SGHRS and YFSETQ. Full variable domain (remainder filled in from reference TRBV5-1 and TRBJ1-1): KAGVTQTPRYLIKTRGQQVTLSCSPISGHRSVSWYQQTPGQGLQFLFEYFSETQRNKGNFPGRFSGRQFSNSRSEMNVSTLELGDSALYLCASSFTGSWDTEAFFGQGTRLTVV.

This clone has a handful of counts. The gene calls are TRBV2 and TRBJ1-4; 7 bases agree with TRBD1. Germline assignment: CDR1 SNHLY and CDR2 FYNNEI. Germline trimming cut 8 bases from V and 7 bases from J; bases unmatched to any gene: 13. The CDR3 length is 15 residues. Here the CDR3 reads CASVPQDRVGEKLFF. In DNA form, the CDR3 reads TGTGCCAGCGTTCCCCAAGACAGGGTTGGTGAAAAACTGTTTTTT.

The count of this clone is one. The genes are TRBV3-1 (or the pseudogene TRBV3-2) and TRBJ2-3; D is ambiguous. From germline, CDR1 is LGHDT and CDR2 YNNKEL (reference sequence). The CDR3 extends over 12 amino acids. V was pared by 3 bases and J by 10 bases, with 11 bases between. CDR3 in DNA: TGTGCCAGCAGCCATAGCCAGATGGCGCAGTATTTT. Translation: CASSHSQMAQYF.

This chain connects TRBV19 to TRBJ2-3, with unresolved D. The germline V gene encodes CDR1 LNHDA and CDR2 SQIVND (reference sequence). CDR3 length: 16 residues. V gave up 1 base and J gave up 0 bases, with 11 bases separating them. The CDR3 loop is CASSIAWRISTDTQYF. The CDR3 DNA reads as TGTGCCAGTAGTATAGCCTGGCGGATAAGCACAGATACGCAGTATTTT.

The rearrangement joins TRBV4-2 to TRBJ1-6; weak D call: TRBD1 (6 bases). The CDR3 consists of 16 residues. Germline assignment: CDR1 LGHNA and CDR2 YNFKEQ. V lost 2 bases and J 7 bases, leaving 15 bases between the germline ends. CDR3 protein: CASSQQGRSGNSPLHF. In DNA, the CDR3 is TGTGCCAGCAGCCAACAGGGGCGTTCGGGAAATTCACCCCTCCACTTT.

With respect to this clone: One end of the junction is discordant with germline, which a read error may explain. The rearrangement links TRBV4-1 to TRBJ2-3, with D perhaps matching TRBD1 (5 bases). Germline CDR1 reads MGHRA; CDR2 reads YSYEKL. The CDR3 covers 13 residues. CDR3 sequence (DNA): TGCGCCAGCAGCCCCTGGGGCGGACACCCCGTGCATTTT. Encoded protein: CASSPWGGHPVHF.

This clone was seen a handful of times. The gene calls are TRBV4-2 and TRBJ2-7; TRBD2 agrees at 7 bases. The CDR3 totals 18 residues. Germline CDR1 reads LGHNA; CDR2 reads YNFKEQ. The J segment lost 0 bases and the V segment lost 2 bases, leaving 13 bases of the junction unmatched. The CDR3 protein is CASSQQGVGSGASYEQYF. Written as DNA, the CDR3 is TGTGCCAGCAGCCAACAGGGAGTCGGCAGCGGGGCCTCCTACGAGCAGTACTTC.

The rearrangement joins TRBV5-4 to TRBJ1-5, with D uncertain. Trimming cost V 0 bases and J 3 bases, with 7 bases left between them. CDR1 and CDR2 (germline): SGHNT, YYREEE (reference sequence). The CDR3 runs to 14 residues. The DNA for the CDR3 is TGTGCCAGCAGCTTGGGGGCAGTCAATCAGCCCCAGCATTTT. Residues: CASSLGAVNQPQHF. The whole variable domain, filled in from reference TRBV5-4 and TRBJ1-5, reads ETGVTQSPTHLIKTRGQQVTLRCSSQSGHNTVSWYQQALGQGPQFIFQYYREEENGRGNFPPRFSGLQFPNYSSELNVNALELDDSALYLCASSLGAVNQPQHFGDGTRLSIL.

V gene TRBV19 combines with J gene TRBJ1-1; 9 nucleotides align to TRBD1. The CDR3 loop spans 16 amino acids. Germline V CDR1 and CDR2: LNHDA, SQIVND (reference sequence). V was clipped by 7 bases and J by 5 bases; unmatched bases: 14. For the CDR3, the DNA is TGTGCCAGTACCTCGGACAGGGGAAAGGGGGGGACTGAAGCTTTCTTT. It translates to CASTSDRGKGGTEAFF.

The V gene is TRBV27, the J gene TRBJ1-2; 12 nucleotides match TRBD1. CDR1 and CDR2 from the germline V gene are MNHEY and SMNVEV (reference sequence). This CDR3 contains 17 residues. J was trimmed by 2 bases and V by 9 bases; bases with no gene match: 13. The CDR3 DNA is TGTGCCAGGTACTCTGGGACAGGGGGCCCCTTCAACTATGGCTACACCTTC. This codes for CARYSGTGGPFNYGYTF.

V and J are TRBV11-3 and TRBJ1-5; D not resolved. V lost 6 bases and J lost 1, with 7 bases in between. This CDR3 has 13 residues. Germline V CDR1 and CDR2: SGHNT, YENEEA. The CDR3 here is CASSSQSNQPQHF. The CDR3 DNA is TGTGCCAGCAGTTCCCAAAGCAATCAGCCCCAGCATTTT. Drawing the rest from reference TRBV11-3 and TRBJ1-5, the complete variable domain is EAGVVQSPRYKIIEKKQPVAFWCNPISGHNTLYWYLQNLGQGPELLIRYENEEAVDDSQLPKDRFSAERLKGVDSTLKIQPAELGDSAVYLCASSSQSNQPQHFGDGTRLSIL.

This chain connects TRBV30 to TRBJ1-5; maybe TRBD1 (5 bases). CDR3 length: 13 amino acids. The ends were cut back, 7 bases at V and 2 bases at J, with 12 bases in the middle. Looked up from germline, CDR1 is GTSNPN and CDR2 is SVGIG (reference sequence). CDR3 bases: TGTGCCTACTCGACAGCAGGCAATCAGCCCCAGCATTTT. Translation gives CAYSTAGNQPQHF.

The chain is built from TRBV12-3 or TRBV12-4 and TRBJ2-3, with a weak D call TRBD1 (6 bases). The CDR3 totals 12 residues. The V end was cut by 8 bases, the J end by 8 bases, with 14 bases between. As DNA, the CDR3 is TGTGCCAGCGGGGGCAGGGTGGTTACGCAGTATTTT. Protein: CASGGRVVTQYF.

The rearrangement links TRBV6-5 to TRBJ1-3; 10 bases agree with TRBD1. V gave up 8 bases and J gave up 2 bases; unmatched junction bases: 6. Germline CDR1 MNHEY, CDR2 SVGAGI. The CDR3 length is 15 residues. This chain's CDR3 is CASWDRGVTGNTIYF. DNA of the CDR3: TGTGCCAGCTGGGACAGGGGTGTAACTGGAAACACCATATATTTT.

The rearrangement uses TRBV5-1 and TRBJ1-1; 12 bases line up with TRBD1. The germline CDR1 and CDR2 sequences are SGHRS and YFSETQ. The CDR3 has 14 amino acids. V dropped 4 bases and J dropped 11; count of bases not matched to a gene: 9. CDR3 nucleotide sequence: TGCGCCAGCAGCGCACCGGGACAGGGGGCGGAGGCTTTCTTT. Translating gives CASSAPGQGAEAFF.

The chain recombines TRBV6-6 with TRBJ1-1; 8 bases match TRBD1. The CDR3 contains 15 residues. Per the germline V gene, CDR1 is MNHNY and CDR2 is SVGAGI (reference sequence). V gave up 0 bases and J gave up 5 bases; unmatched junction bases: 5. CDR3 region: CASSYSRTGKTEAFF. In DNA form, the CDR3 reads TGTGCCAGCAGTTACTCGAGGACAGGGAAAACTGAAGCTTTCTTT.

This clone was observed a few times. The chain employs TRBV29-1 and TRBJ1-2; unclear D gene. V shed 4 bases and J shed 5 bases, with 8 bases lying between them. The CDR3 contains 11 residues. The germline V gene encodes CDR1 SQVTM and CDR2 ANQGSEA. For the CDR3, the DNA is TGCAGCGTTGGCCTAGAATATGGCTACACCTTC. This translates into CSVGLEYGYTF.